This T cell receptor (beta chain) was identified during a study of CD8+ T cells in alopecia areata. About the study: Treated patients received oral tofacitinib, 5 to 10 mg twice daily. General study results and limits: Mice showed clearer TCR sharing than patients did, a gap that was possibly HLA-related. In scalp samples, resident alphabeta T cells of normal skin are also sequenced. The study found higher clonality in lesional than normal scalp, especially in alopecia totalis/universalis.

RNA extraction and reverse transcription yielded cDNA as sequencing template. The repertoire was sequenced with immunoSEQ multiplex PCR; TCRdb's copy has only in-frame clones and lacks some. The repertoire consists of about 180,000 clones, with 50% to 70% occurring once and the leading ten covering approximately 1.7%. From germline, CDR1 is SQVTM and CDR2 ANQGSEA. The CDR3 sequence is 16 residues long. Unmatched junction bases numbered 13, after V lost 8 bases and J lost 2 bases. In the case of this clone: The antigen is undetermined.

The V and J genes are TRBV29-1 and TRBJ1-2; 11 nucleotides align to TRBD1. The specimen was CD4+ T cells sorted from blood, collected at week 0. The origin of this receptor is a human donor with alopecia areata. The DNA of the CDR3 is TGCAGCCTATATGAATTTGGGACAGGGGGGAACTATGGCTACACCTTC. Protein product: CSLYEFGTGGNYGYTF.